This T cell receptor beta chain was recovered during a study of shared clonotypes between healthy human individuals. Study details: Per-donor plates numbered three CD4 naive, three CD4 memory, two CD8 naive and one CD8 memory. Study results and caveats: It was the few donors that limited the genetic and exposure-history diversity represented.

Negatively enriched CD4+ T cells were divided by CD45RA into naive and memory. Per the study methods: ImmunoSEQ sequences covered only the junction and lacked quality scores; filtering therefore differed. Sequenced by immunoSEQ multiplex PCR; TCRdb stores in-frame clones only, minus some. V and J calls and clone size are given by that table; D and trimming were obtained from the DNA. Of millions of clones listed, over 90% are singletons. With respect to this clone: Its antigen is as yet unknown.

Sequenced input: naive CD4+ T cells from PBMCs. Subset of the sample: CD45RA+ positively selected. The receptor was isolated from a man younger than 35 in good health. Some clones in this sample may be carry-over from other donors' samples.

The CDR3 bases are TGTGCCAGCAGCATGGACAGTAGGAACACTGAAGCTTTCTTT. It yields the protein CASSMDSRNTEAFF. The V gene is TRBV5-4, the J gene TRBJ1-1, with D possibly matching TRBD1 (6 bases). The CDR3 runs to 14 residues. CDR1 is SGHNT and CDR2 is YYREEE in the germline V gene (reference sequence). V was cut by 4 bases and J by 1 base, with 11 bases left in between.